The clone carrying this T cell receptor (beta chain) was picked up a small number of times. Its antigen remains unidentified. Trimming took off 5 bases at V and 3 bases at J, with 23 bases between the two ends. CDR3 length equals 17 residues. Germline assignment: CDR1 MNHEY and CDR2 SMNVEV (reference sequence). This sample is drawn from a study of cytomegalovirus exposure and HLA in healthy donors. Study-level results: CMV serostatus was the only recorded immune exposure for donors. Most observed TCR sequences were rare, whereas some public TCRs were detected in many donors.

Primers for the PCR totalled 60 Vbeta and 13 Jbeta. Using immunoSEQ multiplex PCR, the repertoire was profiled, and TCRdb retains in-frame clones only, with some absent. The table includes under 200,000 clones, around 72% detected once. This chain links TRBV27 with TRBJ2-7; D is undetermined. The sequencing sample was made of PBMCs. This clonotype was sampled from a female donor in good health and CMV-seronegative. The CDR3 sequence: CASSPLDFSKALYEQYF. Written as DNA, the CDR3 is TGTGCCAGCAGTCCCCTAGACTTTTCTAAAGCCCTCTACGAGCAGTACTTC.